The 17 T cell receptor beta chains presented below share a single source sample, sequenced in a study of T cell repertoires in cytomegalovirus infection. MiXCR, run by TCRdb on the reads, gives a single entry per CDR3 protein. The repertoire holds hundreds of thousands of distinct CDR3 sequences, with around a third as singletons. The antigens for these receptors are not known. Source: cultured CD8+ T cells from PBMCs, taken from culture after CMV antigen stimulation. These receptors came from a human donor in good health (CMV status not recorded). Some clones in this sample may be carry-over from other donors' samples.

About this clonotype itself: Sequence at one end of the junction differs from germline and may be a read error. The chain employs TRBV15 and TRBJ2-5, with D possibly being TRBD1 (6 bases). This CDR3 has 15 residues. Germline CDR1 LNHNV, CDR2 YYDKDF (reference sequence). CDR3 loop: CATNRPSTGQETQYF. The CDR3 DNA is TGTGCCACCAACAGACCTTCGACAGGACAAGAGACCCAGTACTTC.

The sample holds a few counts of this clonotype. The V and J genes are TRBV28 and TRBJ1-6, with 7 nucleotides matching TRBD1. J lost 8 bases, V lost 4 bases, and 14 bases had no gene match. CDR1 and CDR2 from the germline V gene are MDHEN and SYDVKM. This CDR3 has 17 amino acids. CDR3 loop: CASSSDPDRRWYSPLHF. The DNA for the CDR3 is TGTGCCAGCAGTTCCGACCCGGACAGGCGTTGGTATTCACCCCTCCACTTT.

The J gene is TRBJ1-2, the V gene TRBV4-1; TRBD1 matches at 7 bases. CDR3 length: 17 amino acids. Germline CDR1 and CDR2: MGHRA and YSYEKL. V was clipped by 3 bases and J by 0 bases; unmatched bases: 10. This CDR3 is CASSHRQGAIANYGYTF. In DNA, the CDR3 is TGCGCCAGCAGCCATCGACAGGGAGCGATTGCTAACTATGGCTACACCTTC.

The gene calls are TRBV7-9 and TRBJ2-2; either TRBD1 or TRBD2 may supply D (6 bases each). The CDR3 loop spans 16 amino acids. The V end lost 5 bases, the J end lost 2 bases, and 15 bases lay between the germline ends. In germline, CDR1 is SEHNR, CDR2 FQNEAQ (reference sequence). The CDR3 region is CASSQRGTLNTGELFF. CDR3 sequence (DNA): TGTGCCAGCAGCCAACGGGGGACACTCAACACCGGGGAGCTGTTTTTT.

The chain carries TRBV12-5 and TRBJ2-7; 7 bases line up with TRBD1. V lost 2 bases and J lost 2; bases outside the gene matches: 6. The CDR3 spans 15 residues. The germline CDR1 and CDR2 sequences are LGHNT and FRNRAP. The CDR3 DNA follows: TGTGCTAGTGGTTTGCAGACCGGACAGGCCTACGAGCAGTACTTC. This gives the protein CASGLQTGQAYEQYF.

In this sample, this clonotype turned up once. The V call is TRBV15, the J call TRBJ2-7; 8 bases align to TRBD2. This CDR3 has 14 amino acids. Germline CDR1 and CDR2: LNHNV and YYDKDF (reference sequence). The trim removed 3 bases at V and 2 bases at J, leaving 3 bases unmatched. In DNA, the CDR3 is TGTGCCACCAGCAGCTCGGGGGGGCCCTACGAGCAGTACGTC. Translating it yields CATSSSGGPYEQYV.

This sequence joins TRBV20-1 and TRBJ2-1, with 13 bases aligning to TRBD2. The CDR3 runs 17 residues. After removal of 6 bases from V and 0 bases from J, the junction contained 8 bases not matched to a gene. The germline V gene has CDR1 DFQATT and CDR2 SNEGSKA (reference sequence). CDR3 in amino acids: CSAQLAGGPSSYNEQFF. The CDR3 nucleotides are TGCAGTGCCCAACTAGCGGGGGGGCCGTCCTCCTACAATGAGCAGTTCTTC.

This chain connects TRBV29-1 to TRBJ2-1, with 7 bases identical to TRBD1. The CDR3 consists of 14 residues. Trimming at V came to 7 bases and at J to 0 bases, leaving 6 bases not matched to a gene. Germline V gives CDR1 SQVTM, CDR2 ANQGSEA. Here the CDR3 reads CSARTGDSYNEQFF. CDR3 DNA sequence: TGCAGCGCCAGAACAGGGGACTCCTACAATGAGCAGTTCTTC.

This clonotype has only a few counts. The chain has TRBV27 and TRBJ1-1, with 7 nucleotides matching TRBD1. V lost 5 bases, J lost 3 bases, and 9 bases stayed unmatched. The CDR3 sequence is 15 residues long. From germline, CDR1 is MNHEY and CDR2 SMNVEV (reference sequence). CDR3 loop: CASSPRTGTDTEAFF. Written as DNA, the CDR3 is TGTGCCAGCAGTCCCCGGACAGGAACAGACACTGAAGCTTTCTTT.

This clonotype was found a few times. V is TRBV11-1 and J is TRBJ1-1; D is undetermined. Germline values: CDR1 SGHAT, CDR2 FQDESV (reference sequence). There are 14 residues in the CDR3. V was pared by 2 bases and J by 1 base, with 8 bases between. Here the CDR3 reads CASSLRAPNTEAFF. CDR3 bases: TGTGCCAGCAGCTTACGGGCCCCGAACACTGAAGCTTTCTTT.

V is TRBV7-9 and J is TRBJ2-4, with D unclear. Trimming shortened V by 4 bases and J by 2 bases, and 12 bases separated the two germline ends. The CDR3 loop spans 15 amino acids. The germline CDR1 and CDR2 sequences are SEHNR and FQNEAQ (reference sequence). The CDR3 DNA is TGTGCCAGCAGCTCACAGAGGATCCCCAAAAACATTCAGTACTTC. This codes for CASSSQRIPKNIQYF.

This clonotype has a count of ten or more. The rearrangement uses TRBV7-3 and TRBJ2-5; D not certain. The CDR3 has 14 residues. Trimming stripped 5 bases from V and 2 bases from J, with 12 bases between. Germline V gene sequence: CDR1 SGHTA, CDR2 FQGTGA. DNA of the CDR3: TGTGCCAGCAGCCCAACAACAAGACAAGAGACCCAGTACTTC. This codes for CASSPTTRQETQYF.

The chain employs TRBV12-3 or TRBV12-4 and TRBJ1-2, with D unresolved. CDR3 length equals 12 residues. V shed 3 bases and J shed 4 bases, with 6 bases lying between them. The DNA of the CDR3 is TGTGCCAGCAGTTTCAACAGCTATGGCTACACCTTC. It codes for CASSFNSYGYTF.

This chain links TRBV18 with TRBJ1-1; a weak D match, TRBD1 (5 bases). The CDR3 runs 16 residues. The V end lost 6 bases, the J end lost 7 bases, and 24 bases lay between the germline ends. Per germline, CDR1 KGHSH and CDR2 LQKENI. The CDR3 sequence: CASSPLENSGTGEAFF. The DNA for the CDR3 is TGTGCCAGCTCGCCTCTAGAAAATTCAGGGACGGGTGAAGCTTTCTTT.

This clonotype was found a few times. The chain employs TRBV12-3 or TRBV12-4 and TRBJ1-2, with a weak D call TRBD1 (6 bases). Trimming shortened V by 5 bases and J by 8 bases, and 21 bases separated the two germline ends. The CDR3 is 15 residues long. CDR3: CASSPAGDLSLGYTF. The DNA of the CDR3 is TGTGCCAGCAGTCCGGCAGGGGATTTAAGTCTCGGCTACACCTTC.

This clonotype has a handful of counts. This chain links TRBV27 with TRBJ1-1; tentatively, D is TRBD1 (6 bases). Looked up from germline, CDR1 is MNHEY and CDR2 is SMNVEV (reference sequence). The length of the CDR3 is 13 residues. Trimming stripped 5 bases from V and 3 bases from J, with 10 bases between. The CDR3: CASSGSGDTEAFF. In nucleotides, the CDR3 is TGTGCCAGCAGTGGGTCAGGGGACACTGAAGCTTTCTTT.

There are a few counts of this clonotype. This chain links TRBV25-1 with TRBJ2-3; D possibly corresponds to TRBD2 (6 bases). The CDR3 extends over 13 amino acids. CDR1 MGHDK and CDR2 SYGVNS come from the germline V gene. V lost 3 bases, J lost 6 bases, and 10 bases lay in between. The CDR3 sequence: CASSEGLRDTQYF. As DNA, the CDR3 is TGTGCCAGCAGTGAGGGACTTCGCGATACGCAGTATTTT.